What follows is one TCR beta chain and its context. Its antigen is not identified. This sample stems from a study of T cell responses to AZD1222 COVID-19 vaccine. Study results and caveats: Clonal diversity was possibly underestimated; the donors were predominantly white British and more often female. Vaccine-associated CD4 TCRs ranged over spike, dominating at 160-218 and 743-854.

The table came from immunoSEQ multiplex PCR; TCRdb's copy has only in-frame clones and leaves some out. The profile shows roughly 93,000 clones, 70% to 90% of them singletons. CDR3 size: 15 residues. Per germline, CDR1 LGHNA and CDR2 YSLEER. V dropped 8 bases and J dropped 5 bases, with 19 bases sitting between them. The sample in question was peripheral blood, obtained on day 0 of AZD1222 vaccination. The receptor was isolated from an adult in good health. The rearrangement uses TRBV4-3 and TRBJ1-5, with D tentatively TRBD1 (5 bases). Written as DNA, the CDR3 is TGCGCCAGCTCCCCCTCATGGATCAGGGATCAGCCCCAGCATTTT. Encoded protein: CASSPSWIRDQPQHF.